These 18 T cell receptor beta chains originate from one sample sequenced in a study of control samples from healthy donors and cancer patients. The repertoire was sequenced with immunoSEQ multiplex PCR; TCRdb's copy has only in-frame clones and lacks some. Of 140,000 to 150,000 clones in the sample, approximately 94% were seen once. Sequencing used blood. Receptors originate from a man aged 18-30 years in good health.

Regarding this clone: Germline and junction disagree at one end, which may indicate a read error. The chain recombines TRBV5-5 with TRBJ1-5, with 7 nucleotides matching TRBD1. The germline gives CDR1 SGHKS, CDR2 YYEKEE (reference sequence). This CDR3 is built from 15 residues. The DNA for the CDR3 is TGTGTCAGCACCTTGGGGACAGTTAGCAATCAGCCCCAGCATTTT. Amino acid sequence: CVSTLGTVSNQPQHF.

This chain links TRBV5-1 with TRBJ2-7, with 12 bases that match TRBD2. This CDR3 has 14 residues. Germline-derived CDR1 and CDR2 are SGHRS and YFSETQ. V shed 5 bases and J 5 bases; nucleotides not matched to a gene: 5. For the CDR3, the DNA is TGCGCCAGCAGGACTAGCGGGAGTCACAACGAGCAGTACTTC. It encodes CASRTSGSHNEQYF.

The chain couples TRBV4-2 to TRBJ2-7; D is perhaps TRBD1 (6 bases). The CDR3 consists of 16 residues. V lost 4 bases and J 6 bases, leaving 22 bases between the germline ends. Germline V gene sequence: CDR1 LGHNA, CDR2 YNFKEQ. The CDR3 here is CASSPVGSGDPLEQYF. The CDR3 DNA sequence: TGTGCCAGCAGCCCTGTCGGTTCAGGGGACCCTCTCGAGCAGTACTTC.

The chain uses TRBV19 and TRBJ1-1; weak D call: TRBD1 (6 bases). Germline V gives CDR1 LNHDA, CDR2 SQIVND (reference sequence). There are 13 residues in the CDR3. The V gene lost 5 bases and the J gene lost 3 bases, with 10 bases spanning the gap. In DNA, the CDR3 is TGTGCCAGTAGTGAACAGGGCGACACTGAAGCTTTCTTT. This codes for CASSEQGDTEAFF.

V and J are TRBV28 and TRBJ2-7, with D hard to call. Germline CDR1 MDHEN, CDR2 SYDVKM. The CDR3 is 13 amino acids. V gave up 7 bases and J gave up 4 bases, with 14 bases separating them. The CDR3 DNA reads as TGTGCCAGCACCCCCACCACATTGTACGAGCAGTACTTC. Translating it yields CASTPTTLYEQYF.

In DNA, the CDR3 is TGTGCCAGCAGCCACGGACAGGGAAACTACGAGCAGTACTTC. It codes for CASSHGQGNYEQYF. The rearrangement joins TRBV7-2 to TRBJ2-7; 8 nucleotides match TRBD1. The length of the CDR3 is 14 residues. Germline CDR1 SGHTA, CDR2 FQGNSA. V trimming: 5 bases; J trimming: 3 bases; junction bases outside the gene matches: 6. Filled out from reference TRBV7-2 and TRBJ2-7, the complete variable domain reads GAGVSQSPSNKVTEKGKDVELRCDPISGHTALYWYRQSLGQGLEFLIYFQGNSAPDKSGLPSDRFSAERTGGSVSTLTIQRTQQEDSAVYLCASSHGQGNYEQYFGPGTRLTVT.

The gene calls are TRBV28 and TRBJ2-7; a possible D gene is TRBD2 (6 bases). The V end was cut by 2 bases, the J end by 7 bases, with 15 bases between. This CDR3 region has 14 residues. Germline lookup yields CDR1 MDHEN and CDR2 SYDVKM. DNA of the CDR3: TGTGCCAGCAGTTTAATTGGGGGGTCAGTGGAGCAGTACTTC. It encodes CASSLIGGSVEQYF.

The chain links TRBV5-1 to TRBJ2-1; 9 positions match TRBD2. CDR3 length: 16 residues. The trim removed 3 bases at V and 7 bases at J, leaving 11 bases unmatched. From germline, CDR1 is SGHRS and CDR2 YFSETQ. The chain's CDR3 is CASSSVEREVPNEQFF. As DNA, the CDR3 is TGCGCCAGCAGCTCAGTGGAGCGGGAGGTACCGAATGAGCAGTTCTTC.

The genes are TRBV19 and TRBJ2-7; 8 bases agree with TRBD1. The V gene's germline CDR1 is LNHDA and CDR2 SQIVND (reference sequence). The CDR3 covers 15 residues. Germline trimming cut 7 bases from V and 3 bases from J; bases unmatched to any gene: 11. The CDR3 reads CASTGWGTGFYEQYF. The CDR3 DNA sequence: TGTGCCAGTACCGGGTGGGGGACAGGCTTCTACGAGCAGTACTTC.

This chain connects TRBV18 to TRBJ2-3; the D gene is possibly TRBD2 (6 bases). The CDR3 runs to 14 residues. The V end lost 2 bases, the J end lost 8 bases, and 14 bases lay between the germline ends. Germline V gene lookup returns CDR1 KGHSH and CDR2 LQKENI. The CDR3 sequence is CASSPDVSGVTQYF. In nucleotides, the CDR3 is TGTGCCAGCTCACCAGACGTCTCGGGAGTTACGCAGTATTTT. Variable domain in full (rest from reference TRBV18 and TRBJ2-3): NAGVMQNPRHLVRRRGQEARLRCSPMKGHSHVYWYRQLPEEGLKFMVYLQKENIIDESGMPKERFSAEFPKEGPSILRIQQVVRGDSAAYFCASSPDVSGVTQYFGPGTRLTVL.

CDR3 region: CASSYDSDSNQPQHF. The DNA for the CDR3 is TGTGCCAGCAGCTACGACAGCGATAGCAATCAGCCCCAGCATTTT. J is TRBJ1-5 and V is TRBV7-2; the D gene is possibly TRBD1 (5 bases). Per the germline V gene, CDR1 is SGHTA and CDR2 is FQGNSA. Trimming took off 4 bases at V and 0 bases at J, with 10 bases between the two ends. CDR3 length: 15 residues.

The V call is TRBV7-9, the J call TRBJ2-7; D is undetermined. Germline V CDR1 and CDR2: SEHNR, FQNEAQ (reference sequence). V lost 5 bases and J 6 bases, leaving 11 bases between the germline ends. This CDR3 is 12 amino acids long. The CDR3 coding sequence is TGTGCCAGCAGCCTGGACGTAGGCGAGCAGTACTTC. Amino acid sequence: CASSLDVGEQYF.

The V and J genes are TRBV2 and TRBJ2-7; 11 nucleotides match TRBD2. V trimming: 5 bases; J trimming: 3 bases; junction bases outside the gene matches: 9. The length of the CDR3 is 16 residues. CDR1 SNHLY and CDR2 FYNNEI come from the germline V gene. The CDR3, as DNA: TGTGCCAGCAGTCCGGGACTAGCGGCCAAGGACTACGAGCAGTACTTC. As protein: CASSPGLAAKDYEQYF.

This rearrangement joins TRBV5-6 to TRBJ2-7, with TRBD2 matching 8 bases. After removal of 4 bases from V and 2 bases from J, the junction contained 14 bases not matched to a gene. The CDR3 contains 17 residues. Germline V gene lookup returns CDR1 SGHDT and CDR2 YYEEEE. The CDR3 loop is CASSAPFRGGLTYEQYF. CDR3 coding DNA: TGTGCCAGCAGCGCTCCCTTTCGGGGGGGGTTGACCTACGAGCAGTACTTC.

As for this clone: Other DNA variants within this sample encode the same CDR3. This sequence joins TRBV28 and TRBJ1-1; D remains unclear. The length of the CDR3 is 12 residues. V lost 3 bases, J lost 3 bases, and 5 bases lay in between. The V gene's germline CDR1 is MDHEN and CDR2 SYDVKM. The CDR3 loop is CASSLEYTEAFF. Written as DNA, the CDR3 is TGTGCCAGCAGTTTGGAGTACACTGAAGCTTTCTTT.

The rearrangement links TRBV11-1 to TRBJ2-3; TRBD2 aligns across 8 bases. The CDR3 is made up of 15 amino acids. Germline trimming cut 2 bases from V and 6 bases from J; bases unmatched to any gene: 7. Germline V lookup: CDR1 SGHAT, CDR2 FQDESV (reference sequence). This CDR3 is CASSLTAGVGDTQYF. DNA for the CDR3: TGTGCCAGCAGCTTAACAGCGGGAGTGGGGGATACGCAGTATTTT.

The rearrangement joins TRBV3-1 (or the pseudogene TRBV3-2) to TRBJ2-7; D is ambiguous. Germline V gene data show CDR1 as LGHDT and CDR2 as YNNKEL (reference sequence). CDR3 length: 13 residues. Trimming shortened V by 5 bases and J by 4 bases, and 12 bases separated the two germline ends. DNA of the CDR3: TGTGCCAGCAGCTCCTTTGACGGATACGAGCAGTACTTC. Translating gives CASSSFDGYEQYF.

This chain connects TRBV10-3 to TRBJ1-5; D remains unclear. V was trimmed by 6 bases and J by 0 bases, leaving 9 bases between them. Germline lookup yields CDR1 ENHRY and CDR2 SYGVKD. This CDR3 comprises 14 residues. CDR3 nucleotides: TGTGCCATCAGGACCGAAGCTAGCAATCAGCCCCAGCATTTT. It translates to CAIRTEASNQPQHF.